This T cell receptor (beta chain) emerged from a study of blood T cell repertoires in COVID-19. Overall study context: The study drew acute and convalescent COVID-19 samples from the United States, Italy and Spain. PBMCs, B-cell-depleted T cells, or T cells provided the cDNA or gDNA that made up the material.

Authors' processing steps: It was from reference gene primer amplification that nucleated cell counts were estimated. Sequencing used immunoSEQ multiplex PCR; TCRdb keeps in-frame clones, though not all of them. V and J calls and clone size are those listed in that table; D and trimming were worked out from the DNA. The sample holds 170,000 or so clones, 85% to 90% seen once. Sequenced: peripheral blood. The TCR originated in a woman under 30 who had recovered from COVID-19.

CDR3 amino acids: CASSLGTGAIGELFF. CDR3 sequence (DNA): TGTGCCAGCAGCTTAGGAACAGGGGCGATCGGGGAGCTGTTTTTT. The V call is TRBV11-3, the J call TRBJ2-2; 7 bases are a match to TRBD1. V shed 1 base and J 7 bases; nucleotides not matched to a gene: 6. The germline V gene has CDR1 SGHNT and CDR2 YENEEA. This CDR3 is 15 amino acids long.